Presented here are 22 T cell receptor beta chains from one specimen sequenced in a study of cytomegalovirus exposure and HLA in healthy donors. 13 Jbeta primers and 60 Vbeta primers were used for the PCR. Assay used: immunoSEQ multiplex PCR; TCRdb lists only in-frame clones, some missing. The data contain 95,000 to 110,000 clones, 70% to 85% of them singletons. Material for sequencing was PBMCs. Source of these receptors: a woman aged 18-29 years in good health and CMV-seropositive.

The rearrangement uses TRBV29-1 and TRBJ2-3, with TRBD1 identical over 7 bases. Germline-derived CDR1 and CDR2 are SQVTM and ANQGSEA. This CDR3 is built from 13 residues. This CDR3 reads CGAQTGRSYTQYF. The CDR3 DNA follows: TGCGGCGCACAGACAGGGAGAAGTTATACGCAGTATTTT.

The chain links TRBV7-3 to TRBJ2-1; TRBD1 matches 8 bases. The V and J ends lost 4 bases and 6 bases, in that order; junction bases with no gene match: 5. The CDR3 runs to 14 residues. CDR1 and CDR2 (germline): SGHTA, FQGTGA. The CDR3 DNA is TGTGCCAGCAGCTCTCGGACAGGGCGCAATGAGCAGTTCTTC. Its protein product is CASSSRTGRNEQFF.

This chain uses TRBV29-1 with TRBJ1-1; 9 positions agree with TRBD1. The V gene's germline CDR1 is SQVTM and CDR2 ANQGSEA. J was trimmed by 5 bases and V by 3 bases; bases with no gene match: 10. This CDR3 has 15 amino acids. For the CDR3, the DNA is TGCAGCGTTGAGTCGCCGGGACAGGGCCGGACTGAAGCTTTCTTT. Translation gives CSVESPGQGRTEAFF.

This sequence joins TRBV6-1 and TRBJ1-2; D uncertain. The V gene lost 5 bases and the J gene lost 5 bases, with 9 bases spanning the gap. Germline loops: CDR1 MNHNS, CDR2 SASEGT. This CDR3 comprises 12 residues. This CDR3 reads CASSLQIYGYTF. The CDR3 nucleotides read TGTGCCAGCAGTCTCCAGATTTATGGCTACACCTTC.

This clone occurred once. This sequence joins TRBV2 and TRBJ2-5; 8 bases map to TRBD2. The CDR3 consists of 15 residues. Germline trimming cut 2 bases from V and 9 bases from J; bases unmatched to any gene: 11. Germline values: CDR1 SNHLY, CDR2 FYNNEI. The CDR3 loop is CASSEPSGPLKAQYF. In DNA form, the CDR3 reads TGTGCCAGCAGTGAACCTAGCGGGCCCTTAAAGGCCCAGTACTTC.

J is TRBJ2-5 and V is TRBV6-5; D perhaps matches TRBD1 (5 bases). The V and J ends lost 6 bases and 3 bases respectively, with 14 bases between them. Germline CDR1 MNHEY, CDR2 SVGAGI. The length of the CDR3 is 14 residues. CDR3 in amino acids: CASSGLGREETQYF. The CDR3 region has the DNA TGTGCCAGCAGCGGGCTTGGCAGGGAAGAGACCCAGTACTTC.

The chain uses TRBV28 and TRBJ2-7; TRBD1 is a possible D gene (6 bases). This CDR3 is 13 amino acids long. The germline V gene has CDR1 MDHEN and CDR2 SYDVKM. V lost 6 bases, J lost 2 bases, and 11 bases lay in between. The CDR3 DNA reads as TGTGCCAGCAGCTCGCAGGGGCCCTACGAGCAGTACTTC. Translation gives CASSSQGPYEQYF.

The chain combines TRBV19 with TRBJ1-5; D gene unclear. Per the germline V gene, CDR1 is LNHDA and CDR2 is SQIVND (reference sequence). The CDR3 runs 14 residues. Trimming removed 3 bases at V and 6 bases at J, with 12 bases between. The CDR3 nucleotides are TGTGCCAGTAGTATTGGTGGGGAGACTCAGCCCCAGCATTTT. Its protein product is CASSIGGETQPQHF.

This CDR3 is CASSLEPGHNYEQYF. For the CDR3, the DNA is TGTGCCAGCAGCTTAGAACCGGGACACAACTACGAGCAGTACTTC. The chain couples TRBV11-2 to TRBJ2-7, with D possibly TRBD1 on 6 matching bases. Germline V gives CDR1 SGHAT, CDR2 FQNNGV. Trimming left V 0 bases short and J 3 bases short, with 12 bases between. The CDR3 spans 15 residues.

V usage is TRBV2 and J usage is TRBJ2-1, with TRBD2 matching over 13 bases. The CDR3 covers 15 residues. CDR1 and CDR2 (germline): SNHLY, FYNNEI. The V segment lost 4 bases and the J segment 8 bases; nucleotides outside the gene matches: 5. CDR3 sequence (DNA): TGTGCCAGCAGTGGGACTAGCGGGAGCTATTATGAGCAGTTCTTC. It yields the protein CASSGTSGSYYEQFF.

The gene calls are TRBV2 and TRBJ1-1; D might be TRBD1 (5 bases). CDR3 length: 16 residues. Trimming left V 7 bases short and J 2 bases short, with 20 bases between. CDR1 is SNHLY and CDR2 is FYNNEI in the germline V gene. DNA for the CDR3: TGTGCCAGCATTTCCGGATCAGGGCGGGGTAACACTGAAGCTTTCTTT. Translation gives CASISGSGRGNTEAFF.

The chain employs TRBV5-6 and TRBJ1-2; weak D call: TRBD1 (5 bases). The CDR3 spans 15 residues. Trimming shortened V by 3 bases and J by 0 bases, and 12 bases separated the two germline ends. Looked up from germline, CDR1 is SGHDT and CDR2 is YYEEEE. The chain's CDR3 is CASSSRGRANYGYTF. The CDR3 region has the DNA TGTGCCAGCAGCTCGCGGGGGAGGGCTAACTATGGCTACACCTTC.

This clone showed up just a few times. DNA of the CDR3: TGTGCCAGCAGCTTAGCTCCAGCGGGAGGTCCCGGGGAGCTGTTTTTT. Translated: CASSLAPAGGPGELFF. The V call is TRBV7-6, the J call TRBJ2-2; 9 bases match TRBD2. Trimming removed 0 bases from V and 6 bases from J; junction bases left unmatched: 5. The CDR3 covers 16 residues. Per germline, CDR1 SGHVS and CDR2 FNYEAQ.

Points on this clone: The junction departs from germline at one end; a sequencing error may be responsible. The chain employs TRBV30 and TRBJ2-7, with TRBD2 matching 8 bases. This CDR3 is 11 amino acids long. The V gene's germline CDR1 is GTSNPN and CDR2 SVGIG (reference sequence). This chain's CDR3 is CAWSASGRIEF. CDR3 coding DNA: TGTGCCTGGAGTGCCAGCGGGAGAATAGAATTC.

The chain recombines TRBV5-3 with TRBJ1-5, with unresolved D. Being an ORF, TRBV5-3 has a function that is uncertain. This CDR3 is built from 17 residues. The ends were cut back, 4 bases at V and 0 bases at J, with 17 bases in the middle. The CDR3 DNA reads TGTGCCAGAAGCCCTTCGCGACTACGGGATAGCAATCAGCCCCAGCATTTT. The encoded protein is CARSPSRLRDSNQPQHF.

The chain employs TRBV5-1 and TRBJ2-6; 9 bases map to TRBD2. CDR1 is SGHRS and CDR2 is YFSETQ in the germline V gene. After removal of 4 bases from V and 2 bases from J, the junction contained 1 base not matched to a gene. The length of the CDR3 is 15 residues. The CDR3 DNA is TGCGCCAGCAGCGCGGGGGGGCCTGGGGCCAACGTCCTGACTTTC. This encodes CASSAGGPGANVLTF.

The J gene is TRBJ2-1, the V gene TRBV5-8; a weak D match, TRBD1 (6 bases). Trimming cost V 3 bases and J 3 bases, with 13 bases left between them. Per germline, CDR1 SGHTS and CDR2 YDEGEE. This CDR3 is 15 amino acids long. The CDR3 DNA follows: TGTGCCAGCAGCTCTACCAGGGGAGACTACAATGAGCAGTTCTTC. It translates to CASSSTRGDYNEQFF.

This clone was observed a handful of times. This chain connects TRBV29-1 to TRBJ2-3, with a possible D match to TRBD1 (6 bases). The germline V gene encodes CDR1 SQVTM and CDR2 ANQGSEA. This CDR3 spans 15 amino acids. V was cut by 8 bases and J by 1 base, with 19 bases left in between. The CDR3, as DNA: TGCAGCACTCGACGAGGACAGATACGCACAGATACGCAGTATTTT. This codes for CSTRRGQIRTDTQYF.

The genes are TRBV5-5 and TRBJ1-2, with 8 bases matching TRBD1. CDR3 length: 13 amino acids. With 3 bases clipped from V and 10 bases from J, the junction kept 8 bases outside the gene matches. Germline CDR1 is SGHKS and CDR2 is YYEKEE (reference sequence). The CDR3 DNA reads TGTGCCAGCAGCTCGGGGGACAGGACCGACTACACCTTC. Protein product: CASSSGDRTDYTF.

A few counts support this clone. The chain recombines TRBV6-5 with TRBJ1-5, with D unclear. The CDR3 is 14 amino acids. V lost 5 bases and J 3 bases, leaving 11 bases between the germline ends. CDR1 and CDR2 from the germline V gene are MNHEY and SVGAGI. The CDR3 protein is CASSAQTNNQPQHF. The CDR3 coding sequence is TGTGCCAGCAGTGCACAGACAAACAATCAGCCCCAGCATTTT.

The chain combines TRBV2 with TRBJ2-7; a weak D match, TRBD1 (6 bases). The length of the CDR3 is 14 residues. Germline-derived CDR1 and CDR2 are SNHLY and FYNNEI. Trimming left V 4 bases short and J 0 bases short, with 10 bases between. The CDR3, as DNA: TGTGCCAGCAGTGGGGGGCCCAGCTCCTACGAGCAGTACTTC. The encoded protein is CASSGGPSSYEQYF.

This sequence joins TRBV9 and TRBJ2-1; possibly TRBD2 for D (6 bases). V was cut by 0 bases and J by 9 bases, with 13 bases left in between. Per germline, CDR1 SGDLS and CDR2 YYNGEE. This CDR3 has 14 residues. As DNA, the CDR3 is TGTGCCAGCAGCGTAGTCGGAGGGTGGGGTGAGCAGTTCTTC. Translated: CASSVVGGWGEQFF. Looking up the rest from reference TRBV9 and TRBJ2-1 gives the full variable domain: DSGVTQTPKHLITATGQRVTLRCSPRSGDLSVYWYQQSLDQGLQFLIQYYNGEERAKGNILERFSAQQFPDLHSELNLSSLELGDSALYFCASSVVGGWGEQFFGPGTRLTVL.